What follows are 17 T cell receptor beta chains derived from one specimen sequenced in a study. Treg sorting used a CD4+CD25+CD127-/low gate. A single record per CDR3 protein comes from TCRdb applying MiXCR to the 5' RACE reads. The repertoire consists of about 11,000 distinct CDR3 sequences, with 27% occurring once and the leading ten covering roughly 3%. The sample taken for sequencing was Tregs sorted from a lymph node. The source is a female donor with breast cancer.

There are many counts of this clonotype. This chain uses TRBV5-5 with TRBJ1-5; D unresolved. Germline CDR1 SGHKS, CDR2 YYEKEE (reference sequence). This CDR3 comprises 16 residues. The V and J ends lost 0 bases and 0 bases respectively, with 10 bases between them. CDR3 sequence (DNA): TGTGCCAGCAGCTTGGGGGCCCCCCATAGCAATCAGCCCCAGCATTTT. Amino acids: CASSLGAPHSNQPQHF.

The chain uses TRBV27 and TRBJ2-1; tentatively, D is TRBD2 (5 bases). Between the trimmed V and J ends, which lost 4 bases and 4 bases, there was a span of 11 bases. The CDR3 consists of 14 residues. The germline gives CDR1 MNHEY, CDR2 SMNVEV (reference sequence). The CDR3: CASSSAGTYNEQFF. The CDR3 region has the DNA TGTGCCAGCAGTTCCGCGGGTACATACAATGAGCAGTTCTTC.

This clonotype has at least ten counts. The chain is built from TRBV6-5 and TRBJ2-1, with 10 bases that match TRBD2. This CDR3 is built from 13 residues. After removal of 8 bases from V and 3 bases from J, the junction contained 1 base not matched to a gene. Germline CDR1 and CDR2: MNHEY and SVGAGI. The CDR3: CASRTSGYNEQFF. The DNA for the CDR3 is TGTGCCAGCCGGACTAGCGGCTACAATGAGCAGTTCTTC.

V gene TRBV5-1 combines with J gene TRBJ1-1; tentative D call: TRBD1 (6 bases). V lost 0 bases to trimming and J lost 1 base, with 16 bases between them. CDR3 length equals 17 residues. Germline assignment: CDR1 SGHRS and CDR2 YFSETQ. CDR3 sequence (DNA): TGCGCCAGCAGCTTGGGGGGGGGGCGAATGGGGAACACTGAAGCTTTCTTT. This codes for CASSLGGGRMGNTEAFF.

The table lists this clonotype with many counts. The rearrangement links TRBV5-1 to TRBJ1-1; possibly TRBD1 for D (6 bases). The V end was cut by 4 bases, the J end by 4 bases, with 14 bases between. CDR1 and CDR2 (germline): SGHRS, YFSETQ. The CDR3 is made up of 14 amino acids. The chain's CDR3 is CASSPPGHLTEAFF. The CDR3 nucleotides read TGCGCCAGCAGCCCCCCGGGACACCTCACTGAAGCTTTCTTT.

Ten or more counts support this clonotype. V usage is TRBV20-1 and J usage is TRBJ2-1; unclear D gene. CDR3 length: 16 amino acids. Germline CDR1 reads DFQATT; CDR2 reads SNEGSKA (reference sequence). V lost 1 base and J 2 bases, leaving 15 bases between the germline ends. CDR3 coding DNA: TGCAGTGCTAGAGTGGTTTCGACAACCACCTACAATGAGCAGTTCTTC. Translation: CSARVVSTTTYNEQFF.

The rearrangement uses TRBV29-1 and TRBJ2-3; TRBD2 matches 10 bases. This CDR3 region has 15 residues. Germline V gene data show CDR1 as SQVTM and CDR2 as ANQGSEA. Trimming removed 6 bases from V and 4 bases from J; junction bases left unmatched: 10. Here the CDR3 DNA reads TGCAGCGTCCCGACGCCTAGCGGGAGTGCAGATACGCAGTATTTT. Translation: CSVPTPSGSADTQYF.

In its sample, this clonotype was seen a few times. This sequence joins TRBV14 and TRBJ1-2, with D unclear. Germline values: CDR1 SGHDN, CDR2 FVKESK. V was trimmed by 0 bases and J by 2 bases, leaving 10 bases between them. The CDR3 is 15 amino acids. DNA for the CDR3: TGTGCCAGCAGCCAAGATTCAGCTAGAAACTATGGCTACACCTTC. Amino acid sequence: CASSQDSARNYGYTF.

This sequence joins TRBV2 and TRBJ2-1, with TRBD2 matching over 8 bases. Trimming at V came to 5 bases and at J to 6 bases, leaving 9 bases not matched to a gene. Germline-derived CDR1 and CDR2 are SNHLY and FYNNEI. CDR3 length: 15 residues. DNA for the CDR3: TGTGCCAGCAGTTGGACGGGAGGGCTATCCAATGAGCAGTTCTTC. Its protein is CASSWTGGLSNEQFF.

This clonotype was recorded at least ten times. The chain employs TRBV24-1 and TRBJ2-1; 7 bases agree with TRBD1. The germline V gene has CDR1 KGHDR and CDR2 SFDVKD. The CDR3 spans 16 residues. With 3 bases clipped from V and 6 bases from J, the junction kept 10 bases outside the gene matches. CDR3 residues: CATSDPYMTGFNEQFF. The DNA of the CDR3 is TGTGCCACCAGTGATCCCTACATGACAGGGTTCAATGAGCAGTTCTTC.

This clonotype was seen ten or more times. The chain has TRBV11-3 and TRBJ2-1, with D possibly matching TRBD2 (6 bases). The CDR3 loop spans 15 amino acids. Germline V gene sequence: CDR1 SGHNT, CDR2 YENEEA. V was trimmed by 0 bases and J by 6 bases, leaving 12 bases between them. The DNA of the CDR3 is TGTGCCAGCAGCTTAGACCCGGGCGGGACCAATGAGCAGTTCTTC. As protein: CASSLDPGGTNEQFF. Variable domain in full (rest from reference TRBV11-3 and TRBJ2-1): EAGVVQSPRYKIIEKKQPVAFWCNPISGHNTLYWYLQNLGQGPELLIRYENEEAVDDSQLPKDRFSAERLKGVDSTLKIQPAELGDSAVYLCASSLDPGGTNEQFFGPGTRLTVL.

This chain links TRBV6-5 with TRBJ2-2; no reliable D call. The CDR3 is 11 amino acids. Germline V CDR1 and CDR2: MNHEY, SVGAGI. The CDR3 nucleotides are TGTGGCAGTTATGGAGCCGGGGAGCTGTTTTTT. Amino acid sequence: CGSYGAGELFF.

Only a few counts were recorded for this clonotype. J is TRBJ2-7 and V is TRBV30, with D unclear. This CDR3 contains 15 residues. CDR1 is GTSNPN, CDR2 SVGIG, per germline (reference sequence). V lost 0 bases and J lost 5, with 17 bases in between. CDR3 nucleotide sequence: TGTGCCTGGAGTGTACAAGGGCTTGGTATCCACGAGCAGTACTTC. Its translation: CAWSVQGLGIHEQYF.

This clonotype was recorded a few times. The chain couples TRBV5-1 to TRBJ2-1; 8 bases align to TRBD2. The germline V gene encodes CDR1 SGHRS and CDR2 YFSETQ. The V and J ends lost 2 bases and 2 bases, in that order; junction bases with no gene match: 0. CDR3 length equals 14 residues. The CDR3 DNA reads TGCGCCAGCAGCTTACTAGCGGCCTACAATGAGCAGTTCTTC. Translated, it gives CASSLLAAYNEQFF.

This clonotype was observed many times. With a much larger clone just one base away, this may be a read error. The genes are TRBV5-4 and TRBJ2-1; D remains ambiguous. The CDR3 has 13 amino acids. The V and J ends lost 0 bases and 3 bases respectively, with 4 bases between them. CDR1 and CDR2 from the germline V gene are SGHNT and YYREEE (reference sequence). CDR3 region: CASSLDDYNEQFF. The DNA for the CDR3 is TGTGCCAGCAGCTTGGACGACTACAATGAGCAGTTCTTC.

This clonotype has a count of ten or more. The V call is TRBV7-2, the J call TRBJ2-1, with 10 bases matching TRBD2. Germline V CDR1 and CDR2: SGHTA, FQGNSA. The junction had 14 bases not matched to a gene; V was cut back by 5 bases and J by 7 bases. The CDR3 totals 17 residues. DNA for the CDR3: TGTGCCAGCAGCCCCGGGACTAGCGACCTAACGTGGAATGAGCAGTTCTTC. Protein: CASSPGTSDLTWNEQFF.

This clonotype is categorized as large (0.1 to 1%). The genes are TRBV12-3 or TRBV12-4 and TRBJ2-7; D call uncertain. Trimming left V 1 base short and J 6 bases short, with 10 bases between. The CDR3 consists of 13 residues. The CDR3 nucleotides are TGTGCCAGCAGTTTAGTAGGCGGAATCGAGCAGTACTTC. It is translated as CASSLVGGIEQYF.